This T cell receptor beta chain is from a study of OX40 agonist ivuxolimab in advanced cancers. Looking at the study overall: Melanoma, hepatocellular carcinoma, head and neck or renal cell cancer occurred in dose-escalation patients. Findings and caveats of the study: Expanded clones were, on average, more numerous in CD8+ T cells than in CD4+.

Trimming cost V 3 bases and J 4 bases, with 6 bases left between them. The length of the CDR3 is 13 residues. In germline, CDR1 is MDHEN, CDR2 SYDVKM. TCRdb's copy holds only in-frame clones and misses some; the assay was immunoSEQ multiplex PCR. The sample lists roughly 62,000 clones, roughly nine tenths occurring once. Blood draws occurred at baseline, cycle 4 day 1, and cycle 7 day 1. About this clone: Its antigen is not identified.

The chain joins TRBV28 to TRBJ2-2; D is uncertain. The source material was CD4+ or CD8+ T cells sorted from blood, sampled in a trial of the OX40 agonist ivuxolimab. The clonotype comes from an adult with an advanced solid tumor such as melanoma, head and neck, liver or kidney cancer. CDR3: CASSLLGTGELFF. The CDR3, as DNA: TGTGCCAGCAGTTTGTTGGGCACCGGGGAGCTGTTTTTT.